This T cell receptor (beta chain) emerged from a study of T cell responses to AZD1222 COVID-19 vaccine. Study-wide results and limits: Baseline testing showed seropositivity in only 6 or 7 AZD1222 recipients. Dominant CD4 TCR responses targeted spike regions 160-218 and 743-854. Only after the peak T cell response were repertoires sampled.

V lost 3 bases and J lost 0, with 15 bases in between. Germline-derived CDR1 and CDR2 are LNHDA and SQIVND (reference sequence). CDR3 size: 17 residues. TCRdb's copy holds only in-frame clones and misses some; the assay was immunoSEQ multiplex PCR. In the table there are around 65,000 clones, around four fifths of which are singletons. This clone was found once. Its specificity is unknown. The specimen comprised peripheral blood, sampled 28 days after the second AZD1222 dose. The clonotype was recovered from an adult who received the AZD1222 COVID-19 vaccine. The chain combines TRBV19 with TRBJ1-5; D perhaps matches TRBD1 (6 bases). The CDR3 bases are TGTGCCAGTAGTATGTACAGGGTTATCTATAGCAATCAGCCCCAGCATTTT. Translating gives CASSMYRVIYSNQPQHF.